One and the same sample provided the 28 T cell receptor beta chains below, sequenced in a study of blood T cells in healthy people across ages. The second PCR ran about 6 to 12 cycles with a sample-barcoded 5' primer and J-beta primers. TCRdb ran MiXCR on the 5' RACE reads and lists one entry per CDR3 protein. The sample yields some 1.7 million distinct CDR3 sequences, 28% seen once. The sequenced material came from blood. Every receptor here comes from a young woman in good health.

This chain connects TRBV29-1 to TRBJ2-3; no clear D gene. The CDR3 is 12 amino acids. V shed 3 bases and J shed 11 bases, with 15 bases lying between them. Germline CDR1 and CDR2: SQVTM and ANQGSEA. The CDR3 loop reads CSVEVDEKKQYF. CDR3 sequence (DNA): TGCAGCGTTGAGGTCGATGAAAAGAAGCAGTATTTT.

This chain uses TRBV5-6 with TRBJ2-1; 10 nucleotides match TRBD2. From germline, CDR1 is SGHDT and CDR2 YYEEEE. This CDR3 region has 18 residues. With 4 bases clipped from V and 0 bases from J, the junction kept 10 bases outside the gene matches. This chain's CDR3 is CASSPLAGAFSSYNEQFF. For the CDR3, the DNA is TGTGCCAGCAGCCCTCTAGCGGGAGCGTTTAGCTCCTACAATGAGCAGTTCTTC.

The CDR3 DNA is TGTGCCAGCAGCGGGACAGCTAACGATCAAGAGACCCAGTACTTC. Encoded protein: CASSGTANDQETQYF. The chain carries TRBV2 and TRBJ2-5, with TRBD1 identical over 7 bases. With V trimmed by 6 bases and J by 2 bases, 9 bases remained unmatched. This CDR3 region has 15 residues. In germline, CDR1 is SNHLY, CDR2 FYNNEI.

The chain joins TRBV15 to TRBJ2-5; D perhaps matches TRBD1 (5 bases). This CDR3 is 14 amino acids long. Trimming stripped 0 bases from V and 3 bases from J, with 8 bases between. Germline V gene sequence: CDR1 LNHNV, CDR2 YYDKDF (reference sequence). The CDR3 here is CATSRDEGEETQYF. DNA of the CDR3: TGTGCCACCAGCAGAGATGAAGGGGAAGAGACCCAGTACTTC.

In DNA form, the CDR3 reads TGTGCCAGCAGATCCTCCGGGGCCAACACTGAAGCTTTCTTT. This translates into CASRSSGANTEAFF. The genes are TRBV6-1 and TRBJ1-1; D might be TRBD1 (5 bases). In germline, CDR1 is MNHNS, CDR2 SASEGT. This CDR3 has 14 amino acids. Deletions cut 6 bases from V and 2 bases from J, with 13 bases between.

The CDR3 reads CASGLVSGTTCNEQFF. The CDR3 nucleotides read TGTGCTAGTGGTTTGGTGAGCGGGACTACCTGCAATGAGCAGTTCTTC. The J gene is TRBJ2-1, the V gene TRBV12-5; 7 bases fit TRBD2. V lost 0 bases to trimming and J lost 6 bases; unmatched junction nucleotides: 8. Germline loops: CDR1 LGHNT, CDR2 FRNRAP. The CDR3 contains 16 residues. Looking up the rest from reference TRBV12-5 and TRBJ2-1 gives the full variable domain: DARVTQTPRHKVTEMGQEVTMRCQPILGHNTVFWYRQTMMQGLELLAYFRNRAPLDDSGMPKDRFSAEMPDATLATLKIQPSEPRDSAVYFCASGLVSGTTCNEQFFGPGTRLTVL.

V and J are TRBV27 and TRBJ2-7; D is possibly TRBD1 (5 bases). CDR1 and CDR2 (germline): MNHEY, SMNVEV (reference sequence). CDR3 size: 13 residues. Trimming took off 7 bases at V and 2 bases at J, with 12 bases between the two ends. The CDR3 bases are TGTGCCAGCATCAGTGACAGTCCCTACGAGCAGTACTTC. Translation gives CASISDSPYEQYF.

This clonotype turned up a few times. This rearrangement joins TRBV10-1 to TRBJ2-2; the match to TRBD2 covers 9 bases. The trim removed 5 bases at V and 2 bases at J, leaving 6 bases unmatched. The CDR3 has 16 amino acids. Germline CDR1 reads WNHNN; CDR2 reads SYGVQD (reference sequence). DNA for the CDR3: TGCGCCAGCAGTCCTAGGACTAGCGTCAACACCGGGGAGCTGTTTTTT. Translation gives CASSPRTSVNTGELFF.

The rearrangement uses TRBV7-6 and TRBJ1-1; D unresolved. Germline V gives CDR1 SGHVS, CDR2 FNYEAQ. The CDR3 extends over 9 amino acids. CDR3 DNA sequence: TGTGCGAATTACACTGAAGCTTTCTTT. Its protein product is CANYTEAFF.

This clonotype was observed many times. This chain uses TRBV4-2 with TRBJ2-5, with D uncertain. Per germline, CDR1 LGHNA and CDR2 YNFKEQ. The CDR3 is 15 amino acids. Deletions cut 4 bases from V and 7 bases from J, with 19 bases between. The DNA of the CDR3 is TGTGCCAGCAGCCCCTTTTGGGATGGGGATGTGACCCAGTACTTC. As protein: CASSPFWDGDVTQYF.

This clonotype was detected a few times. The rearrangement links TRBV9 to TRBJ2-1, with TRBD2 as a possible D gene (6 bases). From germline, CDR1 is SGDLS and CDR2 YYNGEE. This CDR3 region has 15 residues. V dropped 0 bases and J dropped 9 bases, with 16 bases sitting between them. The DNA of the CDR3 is TGTGCCAGCAGCGTAGATATCGGGAGCAACGGTGAGCAGTTCTTC. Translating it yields CASSVDIGSNGEQFF.

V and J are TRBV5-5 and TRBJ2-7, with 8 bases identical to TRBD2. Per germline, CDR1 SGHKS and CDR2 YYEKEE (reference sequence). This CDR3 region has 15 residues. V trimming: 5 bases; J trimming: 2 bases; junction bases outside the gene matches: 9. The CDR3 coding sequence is TGTGCCAGCAGTTTACGTAGCGGGGCTACCTACGAGCAGTACTTC. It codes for CASSLRSGATYEQYF.

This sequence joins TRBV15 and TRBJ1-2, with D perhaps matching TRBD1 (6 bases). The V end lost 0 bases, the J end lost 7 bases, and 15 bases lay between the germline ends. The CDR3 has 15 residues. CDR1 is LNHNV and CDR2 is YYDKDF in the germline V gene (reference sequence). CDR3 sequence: CATSRDLNRARGYTF. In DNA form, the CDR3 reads TGTGCCACCAGCAGAGATCTCAACAGGGCCCGTGGCTACACCTTC. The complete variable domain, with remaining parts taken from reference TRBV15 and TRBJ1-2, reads DAMVIQNPRYQVTQFGKPVTLSCSQTLNHNVMYWYQQKSSQAPKLLFHYYDKDFNNEADTPDNFQSRRPNTSFCFLDIRSPGLGDTAMYLCATSRDLNRARGYTFGSGTRLTVV.

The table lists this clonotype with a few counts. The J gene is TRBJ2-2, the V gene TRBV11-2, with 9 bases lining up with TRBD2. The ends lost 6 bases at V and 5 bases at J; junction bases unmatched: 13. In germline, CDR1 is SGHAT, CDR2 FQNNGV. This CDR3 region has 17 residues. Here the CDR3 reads CASSSIGGLAGTGELFF. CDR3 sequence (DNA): TGTGCCAGCAGTTCGATAGGGGGCCTAGCGGGAACCGGGGAGCTGTTTTTT.

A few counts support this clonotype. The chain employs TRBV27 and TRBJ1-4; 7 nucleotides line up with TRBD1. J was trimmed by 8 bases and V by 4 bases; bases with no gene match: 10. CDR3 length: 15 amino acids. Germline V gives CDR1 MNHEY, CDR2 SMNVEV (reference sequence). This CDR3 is CASSYTGTEGEKLFF. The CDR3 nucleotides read TGTGCCAGCAGTTACACCGGGACAGAAGGCGAAAAACTGTTTTTT.

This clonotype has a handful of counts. The CDR3 DNA is TGCAGCGTCGTGACAGATACTGACGAGCAGTACTTC. As protein: CSVVTDTDEQYF. This sequence joins TRBV29-1 and TRBJ2-7; a possible D gene is TRBD1 (5 bases). The V gene's germline CDR1 is SQVTM and CDR2 ANQGSEA. CDR3 length: 12 residues. V gave up 6 bases and J gave up 5 bases, with 14 bases separating them.

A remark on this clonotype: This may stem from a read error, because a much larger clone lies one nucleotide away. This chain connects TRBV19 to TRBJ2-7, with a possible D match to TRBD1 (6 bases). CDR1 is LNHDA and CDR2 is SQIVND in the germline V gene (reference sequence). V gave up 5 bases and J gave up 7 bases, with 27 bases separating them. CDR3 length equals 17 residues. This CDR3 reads CASSPLVGDISYNEQYF. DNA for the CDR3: TGTGCCAGTAGTCCCCTGGTTGGGGACATCTCCTACAATGAGCAGTACTTC.

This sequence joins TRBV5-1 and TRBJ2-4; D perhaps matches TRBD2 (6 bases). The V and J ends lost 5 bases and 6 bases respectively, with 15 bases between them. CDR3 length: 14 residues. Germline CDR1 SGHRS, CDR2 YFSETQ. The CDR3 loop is CASRVSVEGNIQYF. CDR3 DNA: TGCGCCAGCAGAGTTAGCGTGGAGGGAAACATTCAGTACTTC.

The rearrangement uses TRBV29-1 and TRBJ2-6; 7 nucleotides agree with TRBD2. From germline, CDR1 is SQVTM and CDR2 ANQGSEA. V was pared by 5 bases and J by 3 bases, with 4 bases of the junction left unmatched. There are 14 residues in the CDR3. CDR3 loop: CSVLWGGGANVLTF. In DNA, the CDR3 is TGCAGCGTTCTGTGGGGGGGTGGGGCCAACGTCCTGACTTTC.

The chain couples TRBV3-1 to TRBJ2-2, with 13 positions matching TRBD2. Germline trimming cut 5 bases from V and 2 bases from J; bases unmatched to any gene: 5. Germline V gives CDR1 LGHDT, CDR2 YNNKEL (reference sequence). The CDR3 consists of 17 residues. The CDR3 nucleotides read TGTGCCAGCAGCTTACTAGCGGGGGGGCTCAACACCGGGGAGCTGTTTTTT. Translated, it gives CASSLLAGGLNTGELFF.

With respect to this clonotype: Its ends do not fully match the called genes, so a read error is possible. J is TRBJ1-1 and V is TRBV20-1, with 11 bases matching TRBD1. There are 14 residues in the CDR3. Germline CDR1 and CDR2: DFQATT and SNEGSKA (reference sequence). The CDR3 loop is CIAPPWDRGTEAFF. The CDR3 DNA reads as TGCATTGCTCCTCCGTGGGACAGGGGGACTGAAGCTTTCTTT.

The CDR3 loop is CSALRTGPVQETQYF. The DNA of the CDR3 is TGCAGTGCTCTCCGAACGGGGCCGGTCCAAGAGACCCAGTACTTC. This chain links TRBV20-1 with TRBJ2-5, with D perhaps being TRBD1 or TRBD2 (5 bases each). Germline CDR1 and CDR2: DFQATT and SNEGSKA (reference sequence). Trimming took off 5 bases at V and 1 base at J, with 17 bases between the two ends. The CDR3 runs to 15 residues.

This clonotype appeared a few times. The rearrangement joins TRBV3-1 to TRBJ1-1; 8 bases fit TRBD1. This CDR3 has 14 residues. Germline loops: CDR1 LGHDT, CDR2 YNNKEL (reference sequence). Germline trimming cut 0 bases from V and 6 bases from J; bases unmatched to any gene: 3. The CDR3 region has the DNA TGTGCCAGCAGCCAAGACCAGGGGGCCTCTGAAGCTTTCTTT. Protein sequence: CASSQDQGASEAFF.

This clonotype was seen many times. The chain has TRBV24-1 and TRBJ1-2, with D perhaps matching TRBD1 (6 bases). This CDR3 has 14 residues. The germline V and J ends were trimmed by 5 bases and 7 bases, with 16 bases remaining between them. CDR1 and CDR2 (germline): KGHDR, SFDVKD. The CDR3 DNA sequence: TGTGCCACCAGTGGGGACATAGGGTTCGGTGGCTACACCTTC. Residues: CATSGDIGFGGYTF.

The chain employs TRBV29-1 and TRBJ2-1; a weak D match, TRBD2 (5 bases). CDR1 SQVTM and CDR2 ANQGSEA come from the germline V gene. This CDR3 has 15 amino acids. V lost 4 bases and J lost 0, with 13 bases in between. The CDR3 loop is CSVVGGGVSYNEQFF. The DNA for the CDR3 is TGCAGCGTTGTCGGAGGAGGAGTCTCCTACAATGAGCAGTTCTTC.

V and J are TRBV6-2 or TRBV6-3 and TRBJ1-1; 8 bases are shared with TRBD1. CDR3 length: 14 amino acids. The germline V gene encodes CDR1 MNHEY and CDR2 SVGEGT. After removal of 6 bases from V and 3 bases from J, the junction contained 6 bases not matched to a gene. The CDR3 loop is CASRRTGSHTEAFF. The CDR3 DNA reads TGTGCCAGCAGACGGACAGGGTCGCACACTGAAGCTTTCTTT.

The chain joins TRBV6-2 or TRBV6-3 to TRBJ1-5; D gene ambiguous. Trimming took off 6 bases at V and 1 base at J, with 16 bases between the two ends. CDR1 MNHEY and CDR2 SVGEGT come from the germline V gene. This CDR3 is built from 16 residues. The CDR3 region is CASSPTQLGSNQPQHF. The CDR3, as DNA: TGTGCCAGCAGCCCGACGCAGTTGGGAAGCAATCAGCCCCAGCATTTT.

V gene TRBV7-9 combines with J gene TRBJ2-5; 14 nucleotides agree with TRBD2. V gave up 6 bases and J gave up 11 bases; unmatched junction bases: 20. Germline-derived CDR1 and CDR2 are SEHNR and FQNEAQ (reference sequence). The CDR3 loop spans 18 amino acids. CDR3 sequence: CASSLPPGLAGERNEQYF. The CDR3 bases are TGTGCCAGCAGTCTACCTCCGGGACTAGCGGGAGAGAGGAATGAGCAGTACTTC. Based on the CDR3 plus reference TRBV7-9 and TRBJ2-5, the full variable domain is DTGVSQNPRHKITKRGQNVTFRCDPISEHNRLYWYRQTLGQGPEFLTYFQNEAQLEKSRLLSDRFSAERPKGSFSTLEIQRTEQGDSAMYLCASSLPPGLAGERNEQYFGPGTRLLVL.